The rows below give T cell receptor beta chains drawn from one sample of a study of CD8 T cells in ankylosing spondylitis. Via MiXCR, TCRdb re-called the 5' RACE reads, giving one row per CDR3 protein. This sample has a few hundred thousand distinct CDR3 sequences, with about 22% found just once. Sequenced material: blood, either unsorted or a sorted T cell fraction (not recorded which). These receptors were obtained from a male donor with ankylosing spondylitis. Each CDR3 is given with its conserved first and last residue. The D gene is left open where the match is weak. Some rows have no size entry. The others give once, few or many, or a class for an expanded clone.

J gene,clone size,V gene,D gene,CDR3 DNA,CDR3 protein
TRBJ2-1,NA,TRBV6-5,TRBD2,TGTGCCAGCAGTTATAACGCGGGAGACTACAATGAGCAGTTCTTC,CASSYNAGDYNEQFF
TRBJ2-5,NA,TRBV11-3,NA,TGTGCCAGCAGCTCCCGGGACACTGACCAAGAGACCCAGTACTTC,CASSSRDTDQETQYF
TRBJ2-2,NA,TRBV7-9,NA,TGTGCCAGCAGCCACGAATGGGACACCGGGGAGCTGTTTTTT,CASSHEWDTGELFF
TRBJ1-1,few,TRBV14,NA,TGTGCCAGCAGCCCCTTGGGGCAGCCAGACGAAGCTTTCTTT,CASSPLGQPDEAFF
TRBJ2-2,NA,TRBV7-2,NA,TGTGCCAGCAGCCCCCGTTATGGCGCGAACACCGGGGAGCTGTTTTTT,CASSPRYGANTGELFF
TRBJ2-5,NA,TRBV6-1,NA,TGTGCCAGCAGGGTCTTGGCAGAGGGGGCCCAGTACTTC,CASRVLAEGAQYF
TRBJ2-1,few,TRBV6-5,NA,TGTGCCAGCAGTTACTCGATATCCCCTCAGTTAGGGGATGAGCAGTTCTTC,CASSYSISPQLGDEQFF
TRBJ2-1,NA,TRBV7-3,NA,TGTGCCAGCACCGACCCACTCGACAATGAGCAGTTCTTC,CASTDPLDNEQFF
TRBJ2-7,NA,TRBV20-1,TRBD2,TGCAGTGCTAGAGTGCCTAGCGGGTACGAGCAGTACTTC,CSARVPSGYEQYF
TRBJ2-7,few,TRBV18,NA,TGTGCCAGCTCACCGCCCGGACAACGAACCTACGAGCAGTACTTC,CASSPPGQRTYEQYF
TRBJ2-7,many,TRBV2,NA,TGTGCCAGCAGCACAGGGTCGGCGCAGTACTTC,CASSTGSAQYF
TRBJ2-7,NA,TRBV5-1,NA,TGCGCCAGCACCTGGGGGTTGAACTACGAGCAGTACTTC,CASTWGLNYEQYF
TRBJ1-5,NA,TRBV12-3/TRBV12-4,NA,TGTGCCAGCAGCCCGGTCAGCCGGGGTACGCCCCAGCATTTT,CASSPVSRGTPQHF
TRBJ1-2,many,TRBV6-5,NA,TGTGCCAGCAGTTACGCCTACAGGGAGGGTGGCTACACCTTC,CASSYAYREGGYTF
TRBJ1-1,NA,TRBV29-1,NA,TGCAGCGCCTTACAGGGATTTACTGAAGCTTTCTTT,CSALQGFTEAFF
TRBJ2-5,few,TRBV20-1,TRBD2,TGCAGTGCTAGAGATGGAGCGGGAGGGCTGGTGACCCAGTACTTC,CSARDGAGGLVTQYF
TRBJ2-3,NA,TRBV5-1,NA,TGCGCCAGCAGCCCTGGGACTACAGATACGCAGTATTTT,CASSPGTTDTQYF
TRBJ2-7,few,TRBV7-2,TRBD1,TGTGCCAGCAGCTTAGTTGGGACAGTTACTTCCTACGAGCAGTACTTC,CASSLVGTVTSYEQYF
TRBJ2-1,few,TRBV7-9,TRBD2,TGTGCCAGCAGCTCTAGACTAGCGGGAGTAGAGAATGAGCAGTTCTTC,CASSSRLAGVENEQFF
TRBJ1-1,NA,TRBV7-8,NA,TGTGCCAGCAGCCCAGCAACTGAAGCTTACTTT,CASSPATEAYF
TRBJ2-3,few,TRBV20-1,TRBD2,TGCAGTGCTAGACCCGGGACTAGCGGGCCAGATACGCAGTATTTT,CSARPGTSGPDTQYF
TRBJ1-6,many,TRBV5-6,TRBD1,TGTGCCAGCAGCTCGACAGGGGAGAATTATAATTCACCCCTCCACTTT,CASSSTGENYNSPLHF
TRBJ1-1,NA,TRBV4-1,NA,TGCGCCAGCAGCCAAGATCAGAGGGGGACTGAAGCTTTCTTT,CASSQDQRGTEAFF
TRBJ2-1,NA,TRBV7-8,NA,TGTGCCAGCAGCTCCCTCTTAGTCCAGCGAGGATACAATGAGCAGTTCTTC,CASSSLLVQRGYNEQFF
TRBJ2-2,NA,TRBV6-5,TRBD1,TGTGCCAGCAGTTACTCGGACAGGGTTTTAGTCGGGGAGCTGTTTTTT,CASSYSDRVLVGELFF
TRBJ2-7,NA,TRBV28,NA,TGTGCCAGCAGAACAATGGGTCGGCAGTACTTC,CASRTMGRQYF
TRBJ1-5,few,TRBV28,NA,TGTGCCAGCAGTTTATCGGTGGGTGAGAGTCAGCCCCAGCATTTT,CASSLSVGESQPQHF
TRBJ2-1,few,TRBV5-1,TRBD2,TGCGCCAGCAGCCCAACGGGACTAGCGGGAGGAGATGAGCAGTTCTTC,CASSPTGLAGGDEQFF
TRBJ2-1,NA,TRBV5-1,NA,TGCGCCAGCAGCTACCTGACTCGAGATGAGCAGTTCTTC,CASSYLTRDEQFF
TRBJ2-4,NA,TRBV5-1,NA,TGCGCCAGCAGCCAGACCCGCTCAGCCAAAAACATTCAGTACTTC,CASSQTRSAKNIQYF
TRBJ2-2,few,TRBV2,NA,TGTGCCAGCAGTGAACGTCGAGATCCCGGGGAGCTGTTTTTT,CASSERRDPGELFF
TRBJ2-2,few,TRBV19,NA,TGTGCCAGTAGTTCCCAAACCGGCCCCAATGGCGGGGAGCTGTTTTTT,CASSSQTGPNGGELFF
TRBJ2-1,NA,TRBV7-2,NA,TGTGCCAGCAGCCTAGGACTATCGGCCAACAATGAGCAGTTCTTC,CASSLGLSANNEQFF
TRBJ2-3,NA,TRBV2,NA,TGTGCCAGCATTGCTCTCCCCCACACAGATACGCAGTATTTT,CASIALPHTDTQYF
TRBJ2-7,few,TRBV29-1,TRBD1,TGCAGCGTTGAAGCAAGACTAGACGGACAGGGGGCTTACGAGCAGTACTTC,CSVEARLDGQGAYEQYF
TRBJ2-1,NA,TRBV11-1,NA,TGTGCCAGCAGCTTAAATCGAGGTAGGGCCGGAAGCCCCTACAATGAGCAGTTCTTC,CASSLNRGRAGSPYNEQFF
TRBJ2-2,few,TRBV9,TRBD1,TGTGCCAGCAGCGTAGGACAGGGCTTTGGCGGGGAGCTGTTTTTT,CASSVGQGFGGELFF
TRBJ2-1,NA,TRBV11-3,TRBD2,TGTGCCAGCAGCCAGGGCGAGCGGGGGAACAATGAGCAGTTCTTC,CASSQGERGNNEQFF
TRBJ2-1,NA,TRBV5-5,NA,TGTGCCAGCAGCTTGTCCGGACTCAATGAGCAGTTCTTC,CASSLSGLNEQFF